This entry lists 31 T cell receptor beta chains sequenced from one sample in a study of CD8 T cells in Susac syndrome. RNA was extracted with the RNeasy kit, and a quantity of about 0.45 to 1 ug was reverse transcribed using random hexamers. Using its own MiXCR run on the immunoSEQ multiplex PCR reads, TCRdb lists one record per CDR3 protein. The sample contains roughly 140,000 distinct CDR3 sequences, about 94% of which appear only once. The sample taken for sequencing was CD8+ T cells from PBMCs. These receptors were taken from a human donor with multiple sclerosis.

The CDR3 region is CSASSPRDQPQHF. The CDR3 DNA sequence: TGCAGTGCTAGCTCCCCCAGGGATCAGCCCCAGCATTTT. The V gene is TRBV20-1, the J gene TRBJ1-5; possible D gene TRBD1, 5 bases. V dropped 3 bases and J dropped 5 bases, with 11 bases sitting between them. Germline V gene sequence: CDR1 DFQATT, CDR2 SNEGSKA (reference sequence). The CDR3 runs 13 residues.

V is TRBV7-6 and J is TRBJ1-4; 7 bases are a match to TRBD1. CDR1 SGHVS and CDR2 FNYEAQ come from the germline V gene. The CDR3 runs 12 residues. J gave up 11 bases and V 3 bases, and 3 bases lay outside the gene matches. In nucleotides, the CDR3 is TGTGCCAGCAGCTTTACAGGGGACAAACTGTTTTTT. It encodes CASSFTGDKLFF.

The chain carries TRBV12-3 or TRBV12-4 and TRBJ2-7; no definite D call. V lost 1 base and J lost 3, with 4 bases in between. CDR3 length: 12 amino acids. The DNA for the CDR3 is TGTGCCAGCAGTTTAGGGCGCTACGAGCAGTACTTC. It is translated as CASSLGRYEQYF.

This clonotype was found once. This sequence joins TRBV29-1 and TRBJ2-1, with a weak D call TRBD2 (5 bases). In germline, CDR1 is SQVTM, CDR2 ANQGSEA. V was clipped by 7 bases and J by 5 bases, with 9 bases between them. CDR3 length equals 11 residues. The CDR3: CSALEDNEQFF. In DNA, the CDR3 is TGCAGCGCCCTGGAGGACAATGAGCAGTTCTTC.

J is TRBJ2-7 and V is TRBV9; D call uncertain. V dropped 0 bases and J dropped 3 bases, with 7 bases sitting between them. Germline lookup yields CDR1 SGDLS and CDR2 YYNGEE. The CDR3 consists of 13 residues. CDR3 in DNA: TGTGCCAGCAGCGTAGGAGACGGCTACGAGCAGTACTTC. Translation: CASSVGDGYEQYF.

This sequence joins TRBV2 and TRBJ1-2; 10 bases are shared with TRBD1. There are 14 residues in the CDR3. Trimming cost V 4 bases and J 8 bases; bases outside gene matches: 7. Germline CDR1 reads SNHLY; CDR2 reads FYNNEI. Here the CDR3 reads CASSGDRGPEGYTF. Written as DNA, the CDR3 is TGTGCCAGCAGTGGGGACAGGGGCCCGGAAGGCTACACCTTC.

This chain connects TRBV27 to TRBJ2-7; D is perhaps TRBD1 (5 bases). The CDR3 covers 16 residues. V was pared by 4 bases and J by 3 bases, with 19 bases between. Germline V lookup: CDR1 MNHEY, CDR2 SMNVEV (reference sequence). The chain's CDR3 is CASSSSRGESIYEQYF. CDR3 DNA sequence: TGTGCCAGCAGTTCTTCAAGGGGCGAATCTATCTACGAGCAGTACTTC.

This clonotype was recorded once. The gene calls are TRBV2 and TRBJ2-7, with 8 bases lining up with TRBD2. Losses at the gene ends were 8 bases for V and 5 bases for J; bases not matched to a gene: 23. In germline, CDR1 is SNHLY, CDR2 FYNNEI. The CDR3 sequence is 18 residues long. The CDR3 sequence: CASYWLAGGSLTVHEQYF. The CDR3, as DNA: TGTGCCAGCTACTGGTTGGCGGGGGGCTCATTGACCGTTCACGAGCAGTACTTC.

This CDR3 is CSVNRGRGYTF. The CDR3 nucleotides are TGCAGCGTCAACAGGGGACGCGGCTACACCTTC. V usage is TRBV29-1 and J usage is TRBJ1-2; TRBD1 matches at 7 bases. The V gene end was trimmed by 6 bases and the J gene end by 8 bases; junction bases not matched to a gene: 6. This CDR3 region has 11 residues. The germline gives CDR1 SQVTM, CDR2 ANQGSEA. The entire variable domain, with the rest obtained from reference TRBV29-1 and TRBJ1-2, is as follows: SAVISQKPSRDICQRGTSLTIQCQVDSQVTMMFWYRQQPGQSLTLIATANQGSEATYESGFVIDKFPISRPNLTFSTLTVSNMSPEDSSIYLCSVNRGRGYTFGSGTRLTVV.

This chain connects TRBV6-2 or TRBV6-3 to TRBJ1-5, with D tentatively TRBD1 (5 bases). The CDR3 runs 14 residues. Germline V CDR1 and CDR2: MNHEY, SVGEGT. The V gene lost 2 bases and the J gene lost 7 bases, with 12 bases spanning the gap. The chain's CDR3 is CASSYGRGVQPQHF. As DNA, the CDR3 is TGTGCCAGCAGTTACGGTAGGGGTGTCCAGCCCCAGCATTTT.

The chain joins TRBV2 to TRBJ2-2; D is perhaps TRBD1 (6 bases). CDR1 is SNHLY and CDR2 is FYNNEI in the germline V gene. The CDR3 extends over 13 amino acids. Trimming left V 7 bases short and J 3 bases short, with 9 bases between. For the CDR3, the DNA is TGTGCCAGCACCTCAGGGGACACCGGGGAGCTGTTTTTT. It codes for CASTSGDTGELFF.

The chain uses TRBV7-3 and TRBJ2-1; 9 positions agree with TRBD2. The germline V gene has CDR1 SGHTA and CDR2 FQGTGA. The CDR3 has 13 residues. Trimming took 5 bases from V and 10 from J; bases not matched to a gene: 6. The CDR3 sequence is CASSPLSGGEQFF. The CDR3 DNA reads as TGTGCCAGCAGCCCACTTAGCGGGGGCGAGCAGTTCTTC. The full variable domain, its missing parts supplied by reference TRBV7-3 and TRBJ2-1, is GAGVSQTPSNKVTEKGKYVELRCDPISGHTALYWYRQSLGQGPEFLIYFQGTGAADDSGLPNDRFFAVRPEGSVSTLKIQRTERGDSAVYLCASSPLSGGEQFFGPGTRLTVL.

The V call is TRBV30, the J call TRBJ2-2; no definite D call. There are 12 residues in the CDR3. Trimming removed 7 bases at V and 2 bases at J, with 8 bases between. Germline values: CDR1 GTSNPN, CDR2 SVGIG (reference sequence). The CDR3 DNA sequence: TGTGCCTCGACCTCTAACACCGGGGAGCTGTTTTTT. It translates to CASTSNTGELFF.

This chain connects TRBV9 to TRBJ1-1; no reliable D call. CDR1 is SGDLS and CDR2 is YYNGEE in the germline V gene. Trimming removed 0 bases from V and 1 base from J, with 10 bases in between. The CDR3 length is 15 residues. The CDR3 is CASSVGQTRNTEAFF. The CDR3 DNA is TGTGCCAGCAGCGTAGGCCAAACTCGGAACACTGAAGCTTTCTTT.

This clonotype was seen just once. The V call is TRBV30, the J call TRBJ2-1; D is tentatively TRBD1 or TRBD2 (6 bases each). Germline V gene lookup returns CDR1 GTSNPN and CDR2 SVGIG (reference sequence). The CDR3 is 14 amino acids. V shed 4 bases and J shed 7 bases, with 17 bases lying between them. CDR3 region: CAWNTGGAGNEQFF. Written as DNA, the CDR3 is TGTGCCTGGAACACCGGGGGCGCGGGAAATGAGCAGTTCTTC.

This clonotype is a singleton in its sample. The rearrangement uses TRBV6-2 or TRBV6-3 and TRBJ2-3; tentative D call: TRBD2 (6 bases). The CDR3 is 16 amino acids. Between the trimmed V and J ends, which lost 0 bases and 1 base, there was a span of 11 bases. CDR1 is MNHEY, CDR2 SVGEGT, per germline. The chain's CDR3 is CASSYSERVGTDTQYF. CDR3 nucleotides: TGTGCCAGCAGTTACTCGGAGCGGGTCGGCACAGATACGCAGTATTTT.

This clonotype was seen a single time. This chain uses TRBV7-9 with TRBJ2-3; 10 bases line up with TRBD2. This CDR3 region has 16 residues. V lost 4 bases and J lost 4; bases outside the gene matches: 8. Germline CDR1 reads SEHNR; CDR2 reads FQNEAQ (reference sequence). Written as DNA, the CDR3 is TGTGCCAGCAGCTCCCGAAGCGGGGGGGCCCCAGATACGCAGTATTTT. As protein: CASSSRSGGAPDTQYF.

The chain uses TRBV29-1 and TRBJ1-2, with TRBD1 matching over 9 bases. This CDR3 region has 13 residues. J lost 3 bases, V lost 6 bases, and 5 bases had no gene match. Germline V gene sequence: CDR1 SQVTM, CDR2 ANQGSEA. CDR3: CSVETGGYYGYTF. The CDR3 DNA sequence: TGCAGCGTAGAGACAGGGGGATACTATGGCTACACCTTC.

There are a few counts of this clonotype. The genes are TRBV19 and TRBJ1-2; maybe TRBD1 (5 bases). Trimming pared 10 bases from V and 5 bases from J, leaving 14 bases between. The CDR3 loop spans 12 amino acids. Germline lookup yields CDR1 LNHDA and CDR2 SQIVND (reference sequence). The CDR3 is CATYGGVYGYTF. The CDR3 DNA is TGTGCCACATACGGGGGAGTGTATGGCTACACCTTC.

The chain couples TRBV6-4 to TRBJ2-7, with 14 positions matching TRBD2. CDR3 length: 15 amino acids. V gave up 4 bases and J gave up 5 bases; unmatched junction bases: 4. Germline loops: CDR1 MRHNA, CDR2 SNTAGT. The CDR3 sequence is CASSAGTSGGHEQYF. The CDR3 DNA sequence: TGTGCCAGCAGTGCCGGGACTAGCGGGGGCCACGAGCAGTACTTC.

The chain combines TRBV30 with TRBJ2-5, with TRBD2 matching 13 bases. The J segment lost 9 bases and the V segment lost 1 base, leaving 5 bases of the junction unmatched. This CDR3 comprises 14 residues. Germline V gene lookup returns CDR1 GTSNPN and CDR2 SVGIG (reference sequence). DNA of the CDR3: TGTGCCTGGAGTGGGACTAGCGGGGGTAAAGCCCAGTACTTC. Translation: CAWSGTSGGKAQYF.

The chain combines TRBV5-6 with TRBJ2-7, with 10 bases identical to TRBD1. This CDR3 region has 14 residues. J was trimmed by 4 bases and V by 6 bases; bases with no gene match: 7. Germline values: CDR1 SGHDT, CDR2 YYEEEE. The CDR3 loop reads CASTPGTGVYEQYF. In nucleotides, the CDR3 is TGTGCCAGCACCCCCGGGACAGGGGTTTACGAGCAGTACTTC.

The chain carries TRBV7-9 and TRBJ2-1, with 11 bases matching TRBD2. There are 16 residues in the CDR3. Germline V gives CDR1 SEHNR, CDR2 FQNEAQ (reference sequence). J was trimmed by 10 bases and V by 5 bases; bases with no gene match: 13. CDR3 DNA: TGTGCCAGCAGCCCATCTAGCGGGGGGACGGCTCGGGAGCAGTTCTTC. Amino acids: CASSPSSGGTAREQFF.

This rearrangement joins TRBV7-6 to TRBJ1-2; TRBD1 matches at 7 bases. J lost 6 bases, V lost 4 bases, and 5 bases had no gene match. This CDR3 contains 13 residues. Germline CDR1 SGHVS, CDR2 FNYEAQ. CDR3 residues: CASSWGQTDGYTF. The CDR3 DNA reads TGTGCCAGCAGCTGGGGACAGACCGATGGCTACACCTTC.

This chain connects TRBV7-2 to TRBJ1-5, with D possibly TRBD1 on 5 matching bases. Per germline, CDR1 SGHTA and CDR2 FQGNSA. Between the trimmed V and J ends, which lost 1 base and 1 base, there was a span of 8 bases. The CDR3 sequence is 15 residues long. This CDR3 is CASSLGYRSNQPQHF. As DNA, the CDR3 is TGTGCCAGCAGCTTAGGGTACAGGAGCAATCAGCCCCAGCATTTT.

The V gene is TRBV7-9, the J gene TRBJ1-5; 8 bases line up with TRBD1. Germline V gives CDR1 SEHNR, CDR2 FQNEAQ (reference sequence). The length of the CDR3 is 17 residues. After removal of 1 base from V and 1 base from J, the junction contained 6 bases not matched to a gene. CDR3 DNA: TGTGCCAGCAGCTTAGTTGGGGACAGGTGGAGCAATCAGCCCCAGCATTTT. It codes for CASSLVGDRWSNQPQHF.

The V call is TRBV2, the J call TRBJ1-3; D unresolved. The germline V gene encodes CDR1 SNHLY and CDR2 FYNNEI. The CDR3 spans 14 residues. Trimming took off 3 bases at V and 8 bases at J, with 14 bases between the two ends. The CDR3 region has the DNA TGTGCCAGCAGTGACATCGGGCAGTCGGACACCATATATTTT. It specifies CASSDIGQSDTIYF.

The V gene is TRBV9, the J gene TRBJ1-2; a possible D gene is TRBD1 (5 bases). The V gene's germline CDR1 is SGDLS and CDR2 YYNGEE. The CDR3 has 11 residues. The V and J ends lost 4 bases and 9 bases respectively, with 10 bases between them. The CDR3 bases are TGTGCCAGCAGCAAGGGACGGCGCTACACCTTC. Residues: CASSKGRRYTF.

This clonotype was recorded once. The V gene is TRBV7-9, the J gene TRBJ2-1; D ambiguous. Germline V gives CDR1 SEHNR, CDR2 FQNEAQ (reference sequence). This CDR3 has 12 residues. Trimming pared 4 bases from V and 7 bases from J, leaving 8 bases between. CDR3 nucleotide sequence: TGTGCCAGCAGCTCGTTCGGGAATGAGCAGTTCTTC. As protein: CASSSFGNEQFF.

This chain uses TRBV29-1 with TRBJ1-3, with unresolved D. Germline V gene sequence: CDR1 SQVTM, CDR2 ANQGSEA. Trimming took off 4 bases at V and 7 bases at J, with 11 bases between the two ends. This CDR3 spans 12 amino acids. In DNA form, the CDR3 reads TGCAGCGTTGGAAAAACGGGGAACACCATATATTTT. It specifies CSVGKTGNTIYF.

This rearrangement joins TRBV12-5 to TRBJ2-7; D not resolved. V lost 6 bases and J 5 bases, leaving 17 bases between the germline ends. This CDR3 is built from 14 residues. CDR1 and CDR2 (germline): LGHNT, FRNRAP. CDR3 nucleotide sequence: TGTGCTAGTGGGTCAAGCCAGGTCAGCCACGAGCAGTACTTC. Protein: CASGSSQVSHEQYF. The whole variable domain, filled in from reference TRBV12-5 and TRBJ2-7, reads DARVTQTPRHKVTEMGQEVTMRCQPILGHNTVFWYRQTMMQGLELLAYFRNRAPLDDSGMPKDRFSAEMPDATLATLKIQPSEPRDSAVYFCASGSSQVSHEQYFGPGTRLTVT.